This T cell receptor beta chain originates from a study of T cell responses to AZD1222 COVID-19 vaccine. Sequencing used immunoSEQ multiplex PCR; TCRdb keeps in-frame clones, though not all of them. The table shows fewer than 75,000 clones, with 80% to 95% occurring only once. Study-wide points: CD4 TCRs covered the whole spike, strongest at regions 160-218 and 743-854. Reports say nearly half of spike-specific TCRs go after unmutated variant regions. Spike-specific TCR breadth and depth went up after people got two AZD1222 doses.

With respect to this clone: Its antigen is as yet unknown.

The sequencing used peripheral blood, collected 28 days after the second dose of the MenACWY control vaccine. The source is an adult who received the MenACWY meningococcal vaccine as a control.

The chain's CDR3 is CASSLVAGSSYEQYF. CDR3 nucleotides: TGTGCCAGCAGCTTAGTGGCAGGAAGCTCCTACGAGCAGTACTTC. This chain links TRBV11-2 with TRBJ2-7; D gene unclear. Germline V gene sequence: CDR1 SGHAT, CDR2 FQNNGV. The V and J ends lost 1 base and 0 bases respectively, with 10 bases between them. This CDR3 region has 15 residues.